Presented here are 7 T cell receptor beta chains from one specimen sequenced in a study of response to subunit inactivated influenza vaccine. TCRdb used MiXCR to reprocess the RT-PCR reads, holding one entry per CDR3 protein. The table has 650,000 to 700,000 distinct CDR3 sequences, approximately 15% seen once. This sample comprised PBMCs from blood, obtained 11 to 12 days after vaccination. Receptors originate from a man aged 50-59 years who received an inactivated influenza vaccine.

Written as DNA, the CDR3 is TGTGCCAGCAGTTTTCAGGGAACTGGCTATGGCTACACCTTC. It yields the protein CASSFQGTGYGYTF. V gene TRBV27 combines with J gene TRBJ1-2; tentative D call: TRBD1 (5 bases). The CDR3 has 14 amino acids. The germline V and J ends were trimmed by 3 bases and 4 bases, with 12 bases remaining between them. Germline CDR1 and CDR2: MNHEY and SMNVEV (reference sequence).

This clonotype has more than one count but fewer than ten. This chain connects TRBV20-1 to TRBJ1-1, with 7 bases matching TRBD1. The germline V gene encodes CDR1 DFQATT and CDR2 SNEGSKA (reference sequence). Losses at the gene ends were 0 bases for V and 4 bases for J; bases not matched to a gene: 8. This CDR3 spans 15 amino acids. The CDR3 DNA reads TGCAGTGCTAGAGATTGGGAGACAGGGAGCACTGAAGCTTTCTTT. It yields the protein CSARDWETGSTEAFF.

The chain joins TRBV9 to TRBJ2-3, with 8 bases lining up with TRBD2. The CDR3 runs 20 residues. With 0 bases clipped from V and 2 bases from J, the junction kept 17 bases outside the gene matches. Germline CDR1 SGDLS, CDR2 YYNGEE. This chain's CDR3 is CASSVGHLARAGGTTDTQYF. In nucleotides, the CDR3 is TGTGCCAGCAGCGTAGGCCACCTGGCTAGGGCGGGAGGAACCACAGATACGCAGTATTTT.

This clonotype was seen a few times. V gene TRBV30 combines with J gene TRBJ1-5; TRBD1 is a possible D gene (6 bases). This CDR3 is built from 14 residues. CDR1 and CDR2 (germline): GTSNPN, SVGIG (reference sequence). With 3 bases removed from V and 3 bases from J, the gap between germline ends came to 12 bases. CDR3: CAWRDQGYNQPQHF. The CDR3 nucleotides read TGTGCCTGGAGGGACCAGGGGTACAATCAGCCCCAGCATTTT.

The sample holds many counts of this clonotype. The chain recombines TRBV5-1 with TRBJ2-3; D remains ambiguous. The CDR3 is made up of 13 amino acids. Trimming shortened V by 3 bases and J by 5 bases, and 10 bases separated the two germline ends. The V gene's germline CDR1 is SGHRS and CDR2 YFSETQ. The CDR3 loop is CASSSASRDTQYF. CDR3 in DNA: TGCGCCAGCAGCTCAGCCTCCAGAGATACGCAGTATTTT.

This clonotype has ten or more counts. The rearrangement uses TRBV4-2 and TRBJ1-1, with D perhaps matching TRBD1 (5 bases). The V and J ends lost 0 bases and 3 bases respectively, with 11 bases between them. Germline V CDR1 and CDR2: LGHNA, YNFKEQ. This CDR3 region has 15 residues. The CDR3 DNA follows: TGTGCCAGCAGCCAAGACCTCAAGGGGTACACTGAAGCTTTCTTT. Encoded protein: CASSQDLKGYTEAFF.

The genes are TRBV9 and TRBJ2-7; D is perhaps TRBD2 (6 bases). CDR1 is SGDLS, CDR2 YYNGEE, per germline. This CDR3 comprises 17 residues. V was clipped by 0 bases and J by 1 base, with 17 bases between them. The CDR3 DNA reads TGTGCCAGCAGCGTAGGGGGAGGCCCAACTACTTCCTACGAGCAGTACTTC. It encodes CASSVGGGPTTSYEQYF.